What follows are 11 T cell receptor beta chains derived from one specimen sequenced in a study of blood T cell repertoires in COVID-19. The data were produced by immunoSEQ multiplex PCR, yet TCRdb's version contains in-frame clones alone and is incomplete. The sample holds more than 200,000 clones, 85% to 90% seen once. Sequenced sample: PBMCs or T cells enriched from blood (not recorded which). These receptor sequences come from a man in his forties who had recovered from COVID-19.

This clone was seen once. CDR3 amino acids: CATPGAGAVAEAFF. The CDR3 coding sequence is TGTGCCACCCCTGGGGCAGGGGCGGTGGCTGAAGCTTTCTTT. This chain joins TRBV6-5 and TRBJ1-1; D may be TRBD1 (6 bases). Trimming left V 10 bases short and J 6 bases short, with 21 bases between. The CDR3 sequence is 14 residues long. Germline V gene lookup returns CDR1 MNHEY and CDR2 SVGAGI.

The chain couples TRBV4-2 to TRBJ2-7; TRBD1 is a possible D gene (5 bases). This CDR3 is 16 amino acids long. Trimming took 1 base from V and 2 from J, leaving 15 bases between them. CDR1 is LGHNA, CDR2 YNFKEQ, per germline. CDR3 nucleotide sequence: TGTGCCAGCAGCCAAGGGGGCCAGGAACCCGCCTACGAGCAGTACTTC. Its translation is CASSQGGQEPAYEQYF.

The chain uses TRBV3-1 (or the pseudogene TRBV3-2) and TRBJ1-1, with D perhaps matching TRBD1 (5 bases). The germline gives CDR1 LGHDT, CDR2 YNNKEL (reference sequence). The V end lost 1 base, the J end lost 6 bases, and 15 bases lay between the germline ends. The CDR3 consists of 15 residues. CDR3 protein: CASSQAGLRFAEAFF. CDR3 sequence (DNA): TGTGCCAGCAGCCAAGCAGGGTTAAGGTTCGCTGAAGCTTTCTTT.

The CDR3 bases are TGTGCCAGCAGTTGGACAGGGGGCTGGGAGCAGTTCTTC. Its translation is CASSWTGGWEQFF. V gene TRBV27 combines with J gene TRBJ2-1, with TRBD1 matching 11 bases. V lost 4 bases to trimming and J lost 10 bases; unmatched junction nucleotides: 3. The length of the CDR3 is 13 residues. Germline CDR1 MNHEY, CDR2 SMNVEV (reference sequence).

V gene TRBV30 combines with J gene TRBJ2-7, with 9 bases matching TRBD1. Per germline, CDR1 GTSNPN and CDR2 SVGIG (reference sequence). V was pared by 1 base and J by 2 bases, with 9 bases of the junction left unmatched. This CDR3 contains 16 residues. The CDR3 DNA reads as TGTGCCTGGAGTGGGACGCCCGGGACAGGGACCTACGAGCAGTACTTC. It is translated as CAWSGTPGTGTYEQYF.

This chain uses TRBV29-1 with TRBJ1-2; 7 nucleotides align to TRBD1. Germline loops: CDR1 SQVTM, CDR2 ANQGSEA. There are 14 residues in the CDR3. With 7 bases clipped from V and 5 bases from J, the junction kept 13 bases outside the gene matches. The CDR3 DNA reads as TGCAGCGCGCAGGGGGGAAATAGGGCTTATGGCTACACCTTC. Its translation is CSAQGGNRAYGYTF. The whole variable domain, filled in from reference TRBV29-1 and TRBJ1-2, reads SAVISQKPSRDICQRGTSLTIQCQVDSQVTMMFWYRQQPGQSLTLIATANQGSEATYESGFVIDKFPISRPNLTFSTLTVSNMSPEDSSIYLCSAQGGNRAYGYTFGSGTRLTVV.

This clone came up once. V is TRBV27 and J is TRBJ2-1; TRBD2 agrees at 11 bases. The CDR3 contains 17 residues. Germline CDR1 reads MNHEY; CDR2 reads SMNVEV (reference sequence). The V segment lost 2 bases and the J segment 3 bases; nucleotides outside the gene matches: 6. This chain's CDR3 is CASSLQSGTSGYNEQFF. CDR3 nucleotides: TGTGCCAGCAGTTTACAATCCGGGACTAGCGGCTACAATGAGCAGTTCTTC.

The chain employs TRBV5-6 and TRBJ2-7; perhaps TRBD1 as D (5 bases). The CDR3 runs 16 residues. The ends were cut back, 0 bases at V and 4 bases at J, with 17 bases in the middle. From germline, CDR1 is SGHDT and CDR2 YYEEEE. This chain's CDR3 is CASSLVAGKKVYEQYF. For the CDR3, the DNA is TGTGCCAGCAGCTTGGTGGCAGGGAAAAAGGTATACGAGCAGTACTTC.

The rearrangement uses TRBV5-1 and TRBJ2-3; 10 positions match TRBD2. Germline values: CDR1 SGHRS, CDR2 YFSETQ. V shed 3 bases, J shed 2 bases, and the junction held 9 bases outside the gene matches. The length of the CDR3 is 17 residues. The CDR3 DNA reads TGCGCCAGCAGCTCGTGGGCTAGCGGGAGTCTCACAGATACGCAGTATTTT. Translating it yields CASSSWASGSLTDTQYF. The variable domain in full, with the rest retrieved from reference TRBV5-1 and TRBJ2-3, is KAGVTQTPRYLIKTRGQQVTLSCSPISGHRSVSWYQQTPGQGLQFLFEYFSETQRNKGNFPGRFSGRQFSNSRSEMNVSTLELGDSALYLCASSSWASGSLTDTQYFGPGTRLTVL.

A word on this clone: Compared with germline, one end of the junction differs, possibly owing to a read error. V gene TRBV7-7 combines with J gene TRBJ2-3; TRBD2 agrees at 14 bases. Germline V gene data show CDR1 as SSHAT and CDR2 as FNYEAQ (reference sequence). There are 17 residues in the CDR3. The CDR3 bases are TGTGCTAGCAGTTTCCGACTAGCGGGGGGGAAATCAGATACGCAGTATTTT. Amino acid sequence: CASSFRLAGGKSDTQYF.

With regard to this clone: At one of its ends the junction is not consistent with the germline gene, which may arise from a read error. This chain joins TRBV6-5 and TRBJ2-1; perhaps TRBD2 as D (5 bases). Germline CDR1 MNHEY, CDR2 SVGAGI. The CDR3 has 14 residues. The CDR3 here is CASIPRTPPNEQFF. DNA of the CDR3: TGTGCTAGCATCCCCCGGACTCCTCCCAATGAGCAGTTCTTC.